This TCR beta chain was sequenced during a study of human T cells and chemical hapten exposure. Study results and caveats: PT1 expanded TCR numbers tracked positively with patch test score.

This clonotype showed up many times. Its antigen is undetermined. Time point given: patch test 1, 2 weeks after DPC sensitization. Noted treatment: therapeutic diphenylcyclopropenone sensitization with weekly scalp DPC. TCRdb re-derived calls from the RACE reads in MiXCR, one entry per CDR3 protein. Of around 50,000 distinct CDR3 sequences in the sample, less than 9.5% are singletons; the top ten hold around 4.5%. This CDR3 contains 12 residues. CDR1 MNHNS and CDR2 SASEGT come from the germline V gene. V was cut by 0 bases and J by 4 bases, with 4 bases left in between. J is TRBJ2-7 and V is TRBV6-1; unclear D gene. The receptor comes from a woman in her 50s with alopecia areata. Some clones in this sample may be carry-over from other donors' samples. This specimen was whole blood, taken in connection with sensitization to the hapten diphenylcyclopropenone (DPC). DNA for the CDR3: TGTGCCAGCAGTGAAGCCTGGTACGAGCAGTACTTC. Translating gives CASSEAWYEQYF.